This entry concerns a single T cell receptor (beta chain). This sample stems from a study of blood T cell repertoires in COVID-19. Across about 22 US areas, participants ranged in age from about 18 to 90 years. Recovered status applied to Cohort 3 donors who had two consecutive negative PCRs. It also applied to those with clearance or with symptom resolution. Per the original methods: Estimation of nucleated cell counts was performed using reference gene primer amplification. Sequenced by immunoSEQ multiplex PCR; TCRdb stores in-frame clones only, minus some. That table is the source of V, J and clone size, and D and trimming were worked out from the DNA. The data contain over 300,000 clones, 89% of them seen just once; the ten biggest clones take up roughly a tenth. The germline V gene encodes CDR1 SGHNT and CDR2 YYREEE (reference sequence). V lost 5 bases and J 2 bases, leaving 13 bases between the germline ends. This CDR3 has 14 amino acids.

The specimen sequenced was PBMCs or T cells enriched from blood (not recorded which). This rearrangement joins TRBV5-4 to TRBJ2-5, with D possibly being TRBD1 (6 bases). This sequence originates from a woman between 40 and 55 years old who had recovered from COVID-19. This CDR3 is CASRARGGQETQYF. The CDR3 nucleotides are TGTGCCAGCAGGGCTAGAGGGGGACAAGAGACCCAGTACTTC.